Shown below are 15 T cell receptor beta chains from a single sample sequenced in a study of cytomegalovirus exposure and HLA in healthy donors. Method: immunoSEQ multiplex PCR; TCRdb's copy keeps in-frame clones and lacks some. The sample carries more than 110,000 clones, about 90% recorded once. Sequences were obtained from PBMCs. Receptors were obtained from a woman aged 18-29 years in good health and CMV-seropositive.

CDR3 region: CASTIGGWDTQYF. The CDR3 coding sequence is TGTGCCAGCACCATAGGGGGTTGGGATACGCAGTATTTT. The rearrangement links TRBV6-6 to TRBJ2-3; D perhaps matches TRBD1 (6 bases). CDR3 size: 13 residues. V lost 7 bases and J lost 6, with 14 bases in between. Germline CDR1 reads MNHNY; CDR2 reads SVGAGI (reference sequence).

The genes are TRBV2 and TRBJ2-3, with D possibly TRBD2 on 5 matching bases. Germline CDR1 and CDR2: SNHLY and FYNNEI. The CDR3 length is 14 residues. The germline V and J ends were trimmed by 4 bases and 3 bases, with 11 bases remaining between them. Here the CDR3 reads CASSVASPTDTQYF. The CDR3 DNA is TGTGCCAGCAGTGTAGCGTCTCCGACAGATACGCAGTATTTT.

The V call is TRBV30, the J call TRBJ2-4, with 9 bases identical to TRBD1. The CDR3 loop spans 14 amino acids. Germline V gene data show CDR1 as GTSNPN and CDR2 as SVGIG (reference sequence). Trimming removed 0 bases from V and 4 bases from J; junction bases left unmatched: 1. This CDR3 is CAWSVGTGKNIQYF. The CDR3 coding sequence is TGTGCCTGGAGTGTAGGGACAGGGAAAAACATTCAGTACTTC.

This sequence joins TRBV6-1 and TRBJ2-1; D may be TRBD1 (6 bases). V dropped 1 base and J dropped 5 bases, with 12 bases sitting between them. The CDR3 loop spans 15 amino acids. Germline V lookup: CDR1 MNHNS, CDR2 SASEGT. CDR3 DNA sequence: TGTGCCAGCAGTGAAGTCTGGACAGCAAACAATGAGCAGTTCTTC. The encoded protein is CASSEVWTANNEQFF.

The genes are TRBV6-6 and TRBJ1-1; 7 bases map to TRBD1. With 6 bases clipped from V and 3 bases from J, the junction kept 7 bases outside the gene matches. Looked up from germline, CDR1 is MNHNY and CDR2 is SVGAGI (reference sequence). The CDR3 totals 14 residues. The CDR3 is CASSPGQRYTEAFF. As DNA, the CDR3 is TGTGCCAGCAGCCCGGGACAGAGATACACTGAAGCTTTCTTT.

Comments on this clone: No conserved phenylalanine or tryptophan is present at the end of the CDR3, so a read error is the likely explanation. The DNA is omitted, as the CDR3 cannot be located on it reliably, and the CDR3 follows TCRdb's listing. The chain is built from TRBV5-8 and TRBJ2-7; TRBD2 was called by the table and not checked on the DNA. The CDR3 is 10 amino acids in total, end residues counted. Germline CDR1 and CDR2: SGHTS and YDEGEE. CDR3 sequence: CASSSDGRVS.

The DNA for the CDR3 is TGTGCCAGCAGCTTATTGGGCGGGCGACCCTCTGGGGCCAACGTCCTGACTTTC. It is translated as CASSLLGGRPSGANVLTF. V gene TRBV7-3 combines with J gene TRBJ2-6, with a possible D match to TRBD2 (5 bases). Trimming removed 2 bases at V and 0 bases at J, with 14 bases between. This CDR3 has 18 residues. Germline CDR1 reads SGHTA; CDR2 reads FQGTGA.

This clone was picked up one time. This chain uses TRBV28 with TRBJ1-2; TRBD1 is a possible D gene (5 bases). Germline CDR1 is MDHEN and CDR2 is SYDVKM. The length of the CDR3 is 14 residues. V gave up 3 bases and J gave up 1 base, with 9 bases separating them. CDR3: CASSFAGGNYGYTF. The CDR3 DNA follows: TGTGCCAGCAGTTTCGCGGGGGGTAACTATGGCTACACCTTC.

The V gene is TRBV29-1, the J gene TRBJ2-3, with TRBD2 identical over 8 bases. CDR3 size: 14 residues. V gave up 5 bases and J gave up 0 bases; unmatched junction bases: 4. The germline V gene has CDR1 SQVTM and CDR2 ANQGSEA. This CDR3 is CSVQRGSSTDTQYF. The CDR3 DNA follows: TGCAGCGTTCAGCGGGGGTCTAGCACAGATACGCAGTATTTT.

The chain combines TRBV2 with TRBJ2-7; D is ambiguous. With 5 bases removed from V and 0 bases from J, the gap between germline ends came to 2 bases. The germline gives CDR1 SNHLY, CDR2 FYNNEI. The CDR3 extends over 11 amino acids. The CDR3 coding sequence is TGTGCCAGCAGTCTCTCCTACGAGCAGTACTTC. This encodes CASSLSYEQYF.

This clone appeared a few times. This chain uses TRBV18 with TRBJ1-5; tentative D call: TRBD1 (6 bases). The V end was cut by 1 base, the J end by 5 bases, with 6 bases between. The CDR3 is 13 amino acids. CDR1 KGHSH and CDR2 LQKENI come from the germline V gene. CDR3: CASSPQGDQPQHF. CDR3 DNA sequence: TGTGCCAGCTCACCACAGGGGGATCAGCCCCAGCATTTT.

The chain employs TRBV27 and TRBJ1-2, with unresolved D. CDR1 and CDR2 from the germline V gene are MNHEY and SMNVEV (reference sequence). Trimming took off 3 bases at V and 5 bases at J, with 10 bases between the two ends. This CDR3 comprises 13 residues. CDR3 nucleotide sequence: TGTGCCAGCAGTTTTCGGGAGCGTTATGGCTACACCTTC. This gives the protein CASSFRERYGYTF.

The rearrangement joins TRBV15 to TRBJ2-1; TRBD2 agrees at 10 bases. The CDR3 is 15 residues long. Unmatched junction bases numbered 6, after V lost 3 bases and J lost 7 bases. Per germline, CDR1 LNHNV and CDR2 YYDKDF (reference sequence). The CDR3 DNA reads TGTGCCACCAGCAGGGGGGGGACTAGCGCTAATGAGCAGTTCTTC. Protein: CATSRGGTSANEQFF.

The chain recombines TRBV9 with TRBJ1-5, with a possible D match to TRBD1 (5 bases). Trimming took 2 bases from V and 2 from J, leaving 20 bases between them. From germline, CDR1 is SGDLS and CDR2 YYNGEE. The CDR3 runs 18 residues. The CDR3 DNA reads TGTGCCAGCAGCGTCCTAGGTCAGGGCGTGAACCGCAATCAGCCCCAGCATTTT. Its translation: CASSVLGQGVNRNQPQHF.

The chain is built from TRBV19 and TRBJ1-4; the match to TRBD1 covers 7 bases. The germline gives CDR1 LNHDA, CDR2 SQIVND (reference sequence). The CDR3 is made up of 13 amino acids. V lost 4 bases and J lost 10; bases outside the gene matches: 6. Here the CDR3 DNA reads TGTGCCAGTAGTACCCAGGGGGGTGGAAAACTGTTTTTT. Translation gives CASSTQGGGKLFF.